A single sample gave rise to the 6 T cell receptor beta chains below, sequenced in a study of CD8 T cells in Susac syndrome. Random hexamers primed reverse transcription of about 0.45 to 1 ug RNA. MiXCR was run by TCRdb on the immunoSEQ multiplex PCR reads, yielding one entry per CDR3 protein. The sample has 65,000 to 95,000 distinct CDR3 sequences, nearly 95% seen once; the top ten hold less than 0.95%. The sequenced material came from CD8+ T cells from PBMCs. All receptors derive from a human donor with Susac syndrome.

The chain is built from TRBV29-1 and TRBJ1-1, with a weak D call TRBD1 (6 bases). V dropped 6 bases and J dropped 1 base, with 9 bases sitting between them. The CDR3 totals 12 residues. Germline V gene sequence: CDR1 SQVTM, CDR2 ANQGSEA. The CDR3 spells CSVEQGNTEAFF. In DNA form, the CDR3 reads TGCAGCGTGGAACAGGGGAACACTGAAGCTTTCTTT.

The genes are TRBV27 and TRBJ2-5, with 8 bases matching TRBD2. This CDR3 comprises 14 residues. With 5 bases clipped from V and 2 bases from J, the junction kept 4 bases outside the gene matches. Germline values: CDR1 MNHEY, CDR2 SMNVEV (reference sequence). The CDR3 protein is CASSHAGGQETQYF. CDR3 DNA: TGTGCCAGCAGTCATGCGGGAGGACAAGAGACCCAGTACTTC.

This chain connects TRBV2 to TRBJ1-6; 8 bases fit TRBD1. V shed 5 bases, J shed 8 bases, and the junction held 14 bases outside the gene matches. This CDR3 is built from 17 residues. Germline CDR1 SNHLY, CDR2 FYNNEI. CDR3 loop: CASSPDRAEWGDSPLHF. CDR3 bases: TGTGCCAGCAGTCCGGACAGGGCAGAGTGGGGCGATTCACCCCTCCACTTT.

This chain connects TRBV4-3 to TRBJ1-1; the D is unclear. The CDR3 runs to 15 residues. V dropped 3 bases and J dropped 3 bases, with 14 bases sitting between them. CDR1 LGHNA and CDR2 YSLEER come from the germline V gene. This CDR3 reads CASSHNSLDDTEAFF. The CDR3 bases are TGCGCCAGCAGCCACAATTCGCTTGATGACACTGAAGCTTTCTTT.

This chain connects TRBV15 to TRBJ1-5, with no clear D. The CDR3 length is 12 residues. Germline loops: CDR1 LNHNV, CDR2 YYDKDF (reference sequence). Trimming pared 0 bases from V and 9 bases from J, leaving 6 bases between. As DNA, the CDR3 is TGTGCCACCAGCAGAGACCGGTCGCCCCAGCATTTT. Its translation: CATSRDRSPQHF. Looking up the rest from reference TRBV15 and TRBJ1-5 gives the full variable domain: DAMVIQNPRYQVTQFGKPVTLSCSQTLNHNVMYWYQQKSSQAPKLLFHYYDKDFNNEADTPDNFQSRRPNTSFCFLDIRSPGLGDTAMYLCATSRDRSPQHFGDGTRLSIL.

The chain carries TRBV3-1 and TRBJ2-5; D is uncertain. V lost 0 bases, J lost 3 bases, and 11 bases lay in between. Germline V gene sequence: CDR1 LGHDT, CDR2 YNNKEL (reference sequence). The CDR3 is 15 amino acids. The CDR3 DNA follows: TGTGCCAGCAGCCAAGAAGAAGGCTTCGAAGAGACCCAGTACTTC. It is translated as CASSQEEGFEETQYF.